Below, 16 T cell receptor beta chains from the same sample are listed, as sequenced in a study of cytomegalovirus exposure and HLA in healthy donors. The protocol was immunoSEQ multiplex PCR, while the TCRdb copy is restricted to in-frame clones and leaves out a portion. Altogether 150,000 or so clones are present, 85% to 90% being singletons, with the ten largest covering under 8%. The specimen sequenced was PBMCs. These TCRs come from a woman in her thirties in good health and CMV-seropositive.

A few counts support this clone. The chain has TRBV5-6 and TRBJ1-2; D is uncertain. The CDR3 has 15 amino acids. The V end lost 4 bases, the J end lost 0 bases, and 13 bases lay between the germline ends. CDR1 and CDR2 (germline): SGHDT, YYEEEE. CDR3 sequence reads: CASSDVARPNYGYTF. The CDR3 bases are TGTGCCAGCAGCGATGTGGCCAGGCCTAACTATGGCTACACCTTC. Drawing the rest from reference TRBV5-6 and TRBJ1-2, the complete variable domain is DAGVTQSPTHLIKTRGQQVTLRCSPKSGHDTVSWYQQALGQGPQFIFQYYEEEERQRGNFPDRFSGHQFPNYSSELNVNALLLGDSALYLCASSDVARPNYGYTFGSGTRLTVV.

The genes are TRBV5-3 and TRBJ2-7; no reliable D call. TRBV5-3 is an ORF, with its function uncertain. The CDR3 totals 14 residues. V was shortened by 0 bases and J by 1 base, with 8 bases between the two germline ends. The CDR3 region is CARSLVQNSYEQYF. In DNA, the CDR3 is TGTGCCAGAAGCTTGGTACAGAATTCCTACGAGCAGTACTTC.

The chain uses TRBV5-4 and TRBJ2-7; 12 bases match TRBD1. Germline V CDR1 and CDR2: SGHNT, YYREEE (reference sequence). The junction had 1 base not matched to a gene; V was cut back by 3 bases and J by 0 bases. The CDR3 sequence is 15 residues long. This CDR3 is CASSWGQGASYEQYF. For the CDR3, the DNA is TGTGCCAGCAGCTGGGGACAGGGGGCCTCCTACGAGCAGTACTTC.

This chain links TRBV29-1 with TRBJ2-3, with TRBD2 matching over 11 bases. The CDR3 consists of 14 residues. Germline-derived CDR1 and CDR2 are SQVTM and ANQGSEA. The trim removed 5 bases at V and 2 bases at J, leaving 3 bases unmatched. The CDR3 region is CSVHSGRATDTQYF. The DNA of the CDR3 is TGCAGCGTTCATAGCGGGAGGGCCACAGATACGCAGTATTTT.

The chain joins TRBV27 to TRBJ1-1, with 9 bases fitting TRBD1. Trimming cost V 6 bases and J 7 bases; bases outside gene matches: 9. The CDR3 is 14 amino acids. CDR1 and CDR2 (germline): MNHEY, SMNVEV (reference sequence). In nucleotides, the CDR3 is TGTGCCAGCAGGCTGACAGGGGGGGTTGATGAAGCTTTCTTT. It translates to CASRLTGGVDEAFF.

CDR3 nucleotide sequence: TGTGCCAGCAGTTACGGAGTGGGGGAGGGCGAGCAGTACTTC. Protein product: CASSYGVGEGEQYF. This rearrangement joins TRBV6-5 to TRBJ2-7, with 7 bases matching TRBD2. The V gene end was trimmed by 2 bases and the J gene end by 6 bases; junction bases not matched to a gene: 7. This CDR3 contains 14 residues. CDR1 is MNHEY, CDR2 SVGAGI, per germline.

The J gene is TRBJ1-2, the V gene TRBV2; weak D call: TRBD1 (5 bases). CDR1 and CDR2 (germline): SNHLY, FYNNEI. With 10 bases removed from V and 4 bases from J, the gap between germline ends came to 13 bases. The CDR3 totals 12 residues. CDR3: CATREGFYGYTF. In DNA form, the CDR3 reads TGTGCCACCAGGGAGGGCTTCTATGGCTACACCTTC.

The V call is TRBV6-5, the J call TRBJ2-5; TRBD1 matches 9 bases. CDR1 MNHEY and CDR2 SVGAGI come from the germline V gene. J lost 0 bases, V lost 6 bases, and 2 bases had no gene match. The CDR3 covers 14 residues. The CDR3 DNA sequence: TGTGCCAGCAGCCGGGACAGGGACCAAGAGACCCAGTACTTC. This encodes CASSRDRDQETQYF.

V and J are TRBV4-1 and TRBJ2-1; 12 positions match TRBD2. CDR1 MGHRA and CDR2 YSYEKL come from the germline V gene. Unmatched junction bases numbered 9, after V lost 3 bases and J lost 12 bases. This CDR3 has 15 amino acids. The DNA of the CDR3 is TGCGCCAGCAGCCACGGTACTAGCGGGGGGATCCGGCAGTTCTTC. Its translation: CASSHGTSGGIRQFF.

The rearrangement links TRBV28 to TRBJ1-3; TRBD1 aligns across 7 bases. V lost 7 bases and J lost 1; bases outside the gene matches: 4. The CDR3 length is 14 residues. Germline loops: CDR1 MDHEN, CDR2 SYDVKM. The CDR3 DNA sequence: TGTGCCAGCATTCAACAGGGGTCTGGAAACACCATATATTTT. Translation: CASIQQGSGNTIYF. Drawing the rest from reference TRBV28 and TRBJ1-3, the complete variable domain is DVKVTQSSRYLVKRTGEKVFLECVQDMDHENMFWYRQDPGLGLRLIYFSYDVKMKEKGDIPEGYSVSREKKERFSLILESASTNQTSMYLCASIQQGSGNTIYFGEGSWLTVV.

The chain recombines TRBV6-4 with TRBJ2-1, with D tentatively TRBD1 (6 bases). CDR1 is MRHNA and CDR2 is SNTAGT in the germline V gene. Trimming pared 6 bases from V and 0 bases from J, leaving 12 bases between. The CDR3 has 15 residues. This CDR3 reads CASRPTGNSYNEQFF. CDR3 DNA: TGTGCCAGCAGGCCCACAGGGAACTCCTACAATGAGCAGTTCTTC.

V usage is TRBV10-2 and J usage is TRBJ2-1, with D tentatively TRBD2 (7 bases). CDR3 length: 17 amino acids. Per the germline V gene, CDR1 is WSHSY and CDR2 is SAAADI. V lost 5 bases and J lost 4, with 21 bases in between. The DNA for the CDR3 is TGCGCCAGCAGTTCTCTGGGAGGGGGGACCTCATACAATGAGCAGTTCTTC. It encodes CASSSLGGGTSYNEQFF.

The DNA of the CDR3 is TGTGCCAGCTCTCGGGGACAGGAGAATGAAAAACTGTTTTTT. The encoded protein is CASSRGQENEKLFF. The chain is built from TRBV18 and TRBJ1-4, with 8 bases identical to TRBD1. Germline assignment: CDR1 KGHSH and CDR2 LQKENI. The CDR3 is 14 amino acids. Losses at the gene ends were 6 bases for V and 5 bases for J; bases not matched to a gene: 5.

V gene TRBV7-8 combines with J gene TRBJ2-3; 9 bases are shared with TRBD2. The length of the CDR3 is 16 residues. After removal of 1 base from V and 4 bases from J, the junction contained 6 bases not matched to a gene. Per the germline V gene, CDR1 is SGHVS and CDR2 is FQNEAQ. This chain's CDR3 is CASSLEPGLAADTQYF. The CDR3 DNA is TGTGCCAGCAGCTTAGAACCGGGACTAGCTGCAGATACGCAGTATTTT.

The chain is built from TRBV7-9 and TRBJ2-7; D might be TRBD1 (5 bases). V was pared by 4 bases and J by 2 bases, with 15 bases between. This CDR3 comprises 15 residues. From germline, CDR1 is SEHNR and CDR2 FQNEAQ (reference sequence). The CDR3 DNA reads as TGTGCCAGCAGCTCCGGACGGAAGGGGACCTACGAGCAGTACTTC. Its protein product is CASSSGRKGTYEQYF.

This clone was detected a few times. The chain carries TRBV14 and TRBJ2-1; weak D call: TRBD2 (6 bases). CDR3 length equals 15 residues. The germline V gene has CDR1 SGHDN and CDR2 FVKESK. V was trimmed by 1 base and J by 4 bases, leaving 11 bases between them. DNA of the CDR3: TGTGCCAGCAGCCAAGCGCCTAGCGCTTACAATGAGCAGTTCTTC. As protein: CASSQAPSAYNEQFF. Variable domain in full (rest from reference TRBV14 and TRBJ2-1): EAGVTQFPSHSVIEKGQTVTLRCDPISGHDNLYWYRRVMGKEIKFLLHFVKESKQDESGMPNNRFLAERTGGTYSTLKVQPAELEDSGVYFCASSQAPSAYNEQFFGPGTRLTVL.